Listed below are T cell receptor beta chains from one sample, sequenced in a study of cytomegalovirus exposure and HLA in healthy donors. Profiled with immunoSEQ multiplex PCR; TCRdb holds only in-frame clones, not every one. This table holds 160,000 or so clones, 65% to 80% found once. The sample comprised PBMCs. The source is a man aged 40-49 years in good health and CMV-seronegative. Each CDR3 is given with its conserved first and last residue. Each record gives: V gene, D gene, J gene, clone size, CDR3 DNA, CDR3 protein. D genes are given only for firm matches. Size values are once, few and many counts, or a class for expanded clones, and some rows have none.

TRBV6-6	-	TRBJ2-3	-	TGTGCCAGCAGTCCCTATTTAACAGATACGCAGTATTTT	CASSPYLTDTQYF
TRBV28	-	TRBJ1-1	-	TGTGCCAGCAGTTCGCCATCCCAGGGCAGTGCTAGGGAAGCTTTCTTT	CASSSPSQGSAREAFF
TRBV2	-	TRBJ2-6	-	TGTGCCAGCAGTTACCAGACTGCTATCTCTGGGGCCAACGTCCTGACTTTC	CASSYQTAISGANVLTF
TRBV10-3	-	TRBJ1-5	-	TGTGCCATCAGTGAGCTTAATCAGGCTCAGCCCCAGCATTTT	CAISELNQAQPQHF
TRBV28	TRBD1	TRBJ1-1	-	TGTGCCAGCAGCCTTATCGGGACAGGGGGCTTGACTGAAGCTTTCTTT	CASSLIGTGGLTEAFF
TRBV10-3	TRBD2	TRBJ2-2	-	TGTGCCAGCGGGACTAGCGGAGGCACCGGGGAGCTGTTTTTT	CASGTSGGTGELFF
TRBV4-1	-	TRBJ2-2	-	TGCGCCAGCAGCCAAGATTCAGGGCGGACCGGGGAGCTGTTTTTT	CASSQDSGRTGELFF
TRBV5-1	-	TRBJ2-5	-	TGCGCCAGCAGTTTAACCCAGGGGCGGCAGACCCAGTACTTC	CASSLTQGRQTQYF
TRBV7-2	TRBD2	TRBJ2-1	-	TGTGCCAGCAGCTTAATAGCGGGGAATGAGCAGTTCTTC	CASSLIAGNEQFF
TRBV2	TRBD1	TRBJ1-1	-	TGTGCCAGCAATGACAGGGTCGGAGCTTTCTTT	CASNDRVGAFF
TRBV7-6	-	TRBJ2-5	-	TGTGCCAGCAGCTTAGAGGTGGGGTCGGGGGAGACCCAGTACTTC	CASSLEVGSGETQYF
TRBV6-1	TRBD2	TRBJ2-1	-	TGTGCCAGCAGTGTGACCGGGGAGGGCGCCTTCTACAATGAGCAGTTCTTC	CASSVTGEGAFYNEQFF
TRBV7-2	TRBD1	TRBJ2-7	-	TGTGCCAGCAGCACCCGGGACAGGTACAGCTCCTACGAGCAGTACTTC	CASSTRDRYSSYEQYF
TRBV11-1	-	TRBJ1-4	-	TGTGCCAGCAGCCCTTACGACAGTCGAAATGAAAAACTGTTTTTT	CASSPYDSRNEKLFF
TRBV6-1	TRBD2	TRBJ2-2	-	TGTGCCAGCTGGAGCGGGGATACCGGGGAGCTGTTTTTT	CASWSGDTGELFF
TRBV5-8	TRBD1	TRBJ2-3	-	TGTGCCAGCAGCCCTTATGAGGGACAGCGAGATACGCAGTATTTT	CASSPYEGQRDTQYF
TRBV30	-	TRBJ1-3	-	TGTGCCTGGAGTGTTACGGCTGGAAACACCATATATTTT	CAWSVTAGNTIYF
TRBV9	TRBD1	TRBJ2-7	few	TGTGCCAGCAGCGTAGGGGGGACAGATACCTACGAGCAGTACTTC	CASSVGGTDTYEQYF
TRBV6-1	TRBD1	TRBJ1-1	-	TGTGCCAGCAGAAATCAGGGGGTGAACACTGAAGCTTTCTTT	CASRNQGVNTEAFF
TRBV5-1	TRBD1	TRBJ1-1	-	TGCGCCAGCAGCGTGTTAAGGGGGCCGAACACTGAAGCTTTCTTT	CASSVLRGPNTEAFF
TRBV4-2	-	TRBJ1-6	-	TGTGCCAGCAGCCAAGCCGTGGCCCCGGGTGATTCACCCCTCCACTTT	CASSQAVAPGDSPLHF
TRBV9	TRBD1	TRBJ2-6	few	TGTGCCAGCAGCGGCAGACAGGGTGGAATGGGGGCCAACGTCCTGACTTTC	CASSGRQGGMGANVLTF
TRBV6-5	-	TRBJ1-1	-	TGTGCCAGCAGAAGCGGGGGGCCCGAAGCTTTCTTT	CASRSGGPEAFF
TRBV7-2	-	TRBJ1-5	-	TGTGCCAGCTCTGGGGGGGTTAATCAGCCCCAGCATTTT	CASSGGVNQPQHF
TRBV7-6	TRBD2	TRBJ2-1	-	TGTGCCAGCAGCTTATATGCGGGGGGGCCGAGTGAGCAGTTCTTC	CASSLYAGGPSEQFF
TRBV5-1	-	TRBJ1-1	-	TGCGCCAGCAGCTTGGTAGATAACACTGAAGCTTTCTTT	CASSLVDNTEAFF
TRBV11-2	-	TRBJ2-7	few	TGTGCCAGCAGCGCACCCCCCGGGGGCTACGAGCAGTACTTC	CASSAPPGGYEQYF
TRBV5-6	TRBD2	TRBJ2-5	-	TGTGCCAGCAGCTTGGATCGGGGGGGTTCGAAGACCCAGTACTTC	CASSLDRGGSKTQYF
TRBV5-5	-	TRBJ2-7	few	TGTGCCAGCAGCTTGGTGGAGGGGACCTACGAGCAGTACTTC	CASSLVEGTYEQYF
TRBV9	TRBD2	TRBJ2-2	-	TGTGCCAGCAGCACGGGGACTAGCGGGGTCAACACCGGGGAGCTGTTTTTT	CASSTGTSGVNTGELFF
TRBV2	TRBD1	TRBJ1-6	once	TGTGCCAGCAGCAGACAGGGGGCGGCTTCACCCCTCCACTTT	CASSRQGAASPLHF
TRBV30	TRBD1	TRBJ2-7	few	TGTGCCTGGAGGTGGGACAGATCCTACGAGCAGTACTTC	CAWRWDRSYEQYF
TRBV5-4	TRBD1	TRBJ1-3	once	TGTGCCAGCAGCTTGGAAGGGGGCGGAAACACCATATATTTT	CASSLEGGGNTIYF
TRBV19	TRBD1	TRBJ1-1	-	TGTGCCTCTCAATCAAGGGGGACAGGGAGAGTCGCTTTCTTT	CASQSRGTGRVAFF
TRBV7-2	-	TRBJ1-3	-	TGTGCCAGCAGCTTAGATTCGTCCCTGAACACCATATATTTT	CASSLDSSLNTIYF
TRBV2	-	TRBJ1-1	-	TGTGCCAGCAGCCAACAGGAAGCGCGCGCTGAAGCTTTCTTT	CASSQQEARAEAFF
TRBV6-5	TRBD1	TRBJ1-4	-	TGTGCCAGCAGCAATGACAGGGGAGTTGGAAAACTGTTTTTT	CASSNDRGVGKLFF
TRBV9	-	TRBJ2-1	-	TGTGCCAGCAGCGTAGACGTGGCGGGTGAGCAGTTCTTC	CASSVDVAGEQFF
TRBV5-4	TRBD2	TRBJ2-1	once	TGTGCCAGCAGCCTACCGGGACTAGCGGATTACAATGAGCAGTTCTTC	CASSLPGLADYNEQFF